These 2 T cell receptor beta chains originate from one sample sequenced in a study of blood T cell repertoires in COVID-19. Produced via immunoSEQ multiplex PCR; TCRdb's table is partial and in-frame only. Found here are about 120,000 clones, roughly 89% of them singletons; the top ten hold about 4.5%. Material for sequencing was peripheral blood. The receptors originated from a man between 35 and 55 years old with acute or convalescent COVID-19.

This clone came up a few times. This rearrangement joins TRBV5-1 to TRBJ2-3, with TRBD1 identical over 9 bases. In germline, CDR1 is SGHRS, CDR2 YFSETQ. The V segment lost 4 bases and the J segment 0 bases; nucleotides outside the gene matches: 6. The CDR3 runs to 16 residues. CDR3 sequence: CASSPRQGDSTDTQYF. The CDR3 DNA reads TGCGCCAGCAGCCCCCGACAGGGGGATAGCACAGATACGCAGTATTTT.

The rearrangement uses TRBV19 and TRBJ2-2; 13 nucleotides agree with TRBD2. The germline CDR1 and CDR2 sequences are LNHDA and SQIVND (reference sequence). This CDR3 contains 12 residues. J was trimmed by 11 bases and V by 6 bases; bases with no gene match: 0. The CDR3, as DNA: TGTGCCAGTAGGGGACTAGCGGGAGAGCTGTTTTTT. This sequence encodes CASRGLAGELFF.